This entry concerns a single T cell receptor (beta chain). The data stem from a study of blood T cell repertoires in COVID-19. The overall study: Sample material is recorded as cDNA or gDNA derived from T cells, B-cell-depleted T cells, or PBMCs.

Per the authors' pipeline: Nucleated cell counts were estimated from reference gene primer amplification. This table comes from immunoSEQ multiplex PCR, and its TCRdb copy is limited to in-frame clones, with some not included. From that table come the V and J calls and clone size; the DNA was used to work out D and trimming. The sample contains some 200,000 clones, around four fifths of which appear only once. Germline V gene lookup returns CDR1 SGHVS and CDR2 FQNEAQ. Trimming cost V 5 bases and J 5 bases, with 13 bases left between them. This CDR3 contains 14 residues. This receptor was obtained from a woman aged 60 to 75 who had recovered from COVID-19. The gene calls are TRBV7-8 and TRBJ1-5; tentatively, D is TRBD1 (5 bases). The source material was peripheral blood. CDR3 in amino acids: CASSPWGVDQPQHF. CDR3 DNA: TGTGCCAGCAGCCCTTGGGGGGTCGATCAGCCCCAGCATTTT. The complete variable domain, with remaining parts taken from reference TRBV7-8 and TRBJ1-5, reads GAGVSQSPRYKVAKRGQDVALRCDPISGHVSLFWYQQALGQGPEFLTYFQNEAQLDKSGLPSDRFFAERPEGSVSTLKIQRTQQEDSAVYLCASSPWGVDQPQHFGDGTRLSIL.